One sample yielded the 22 T cell receptor beta chains listed below, sequenced in a study of T-cell memory formation after mild COVID-19. TCRdb re-derived calls from the 5' RACE reads in MiXCR, one entry per CDR3 protein. The data contain about 400,000 distinct CDR3 sequences, approximately 14% of them singletons. The specimen sequenced was PBMCs or a T cell subset sorted from them (not recorded which). The receptor set was obtained from a man aged 18 to 29 who had mild COVID-19 (a few samples of this study predate the infection). Cell type and time point are not known.

This clonotype was observed a few times. The genes are TRBV6-5 and TRBJ1-4, with unresolved D. Germline V gene lookup returns CDR1 MNHEY and CDR2 SVGAGI. Trimming took off 2 bases at V and 6 bases at J, with 13 bases between the two ends. This CDR3 has 15 amino acids. CDR3 bases: TGTGCCAGCAGTTACAGCGCGGGCGAAGATGAAAAACTGTTTTTT. It encodes CASSYSAGEDEKLFF.

This clonotype showed up just a few times. This sequence joins TRBV7-9 and TRBJ2-5, with 10 bases fitting TRBD1. This CDR3 spans 16 amino acids. Germline V lookup: CDR1 SEHNR, CDR2 FQNEAQ (reference sequence). V was clipped by 5 bases and J by 4 bases; unmatched bases: 10. The CDR3: CASSPTTGGNGETQYF. DNA for the CDR3: TGTGCCAGCAGCCCAACGACAGGGGGCAACGGAGAGACCCAGTACTTC.

This sequence joins TRBV12-3 or TRBV12-4 and TRBJ2-2, with D possibly being TRBD1 (5 bases). This CDR3 has 15 residues. V shed 5 bases and J shed 3 bases, with 13 bases lying between them. The CDR3 nucleotides read TGTGCCAGCAGTACCGACAGAGTTTACACCGGGGAGCTGTTTTTT. The encoded protein is CASSTDRVYTGELFF.

The CDR3 protein is CASSVRLADYNEQFF. The DNA for the CDR3 is TGTGCCAGCAGTGTACGACTAGCGGACTACAATGAGCAGTTCTTC. This chain uses TRBV2 with TRBJ2-1; the match to TRBD2 covers 9 bases. J lost 3 bases, V lost 4 bases, and 4 bases had no gene match. The length of the CDR3 is 15 residues. The V gene's germline CDR1 is SNHLY and CDR2 FYNNEI.

CDR3 coding DNA: TGTGCCAGCAGCCGGACACGGGGCTCCTACAATGAGCAGTTCTTC. It codes for CASSRTRGSYNEQFF. The rearrangement uses TRBV12-3 or TRBV12-4 and TRBJ2-1; D could derive from TRBD1 or TRBD2 (5 bases each). The CDR3 consists of 15 residues. With 6 bases removed from V and 0 bases from J, the gap between germline ends came to 12 bases.

This clonotype has more than one count but fewer than ten. The genes are TRBV6-5 and TRBJ2-3, with D unclear. From germline, CDR1 is MNHEY and CDR2 SVGAGI. The V end lost 5 bases, the J end lost 0 bases, and 18 bases lay between the germline ends. This CDR3 region has 17 residues. CDR3 sequence reads: CASSPGVGGASTDTQYF. Written as DNA, the CDR3 is TGTGCCAGCAGTCCCGGTGTAGGCGGCGCTAGCACAGATACGCAGTATTTT.

This rearrangement joins TRBV7-2 to TRBJ1-6; D remains ambiguous. Trimming shortened V by 4 bases and J by 7 bases, and 17 bases separated the two germline ends. Germline V gene data show CDR1 as SGHTA and CDR2 as FQGNSA. This CDR3 contains 16 residues. The CDR3: CASSSTSGVLNSPLHF. The CDR3 region has the DNA TGTGCCAGCAGCTCCACCTCTGGGGTTTTGAATTCACCCCTCCACTTT. Full variable domain (missing parts from reference TRBV7-2 and TRBJ1-6): GAGVSQSPSNKVTEKGKDVELRCDPISGHTALYWYRQSLGQGLEFLIYFQGNSAPDKSGLPSDRFSAERTGGSVSTLTIQRTQQEDSAVYLCASSSTSGVLNSPLHFGNGTRLTVT.

This clonotype was counted a few times. V and J are TRBV4-3 and TRBJ2-3; D call uncertain. This CDR3 region has 17 residues. V lost 0 bases to trimming and J lost 4 bases, with 17 bases between them. Germline V gene data show CDR1 as LGHNA and CDR2 as YSLEER. This CDR3 reads CASSQEVSPFAADTQYF. CDR3 nucleotide sequence: TGCGCCAGCAGCCAAGAAGTATCGCCCTTTGCGGCAGATACGCAGTATTTT.

J is TRBJ2-3 and V is TRBV4-2; 10 bases align to TRBD2. The germline V gene encodes CDR1 LGHNA and CDR2 YNFKEQ. With V trimmed by 4 bases and J by 4 bases, 8 bases remained unmatched. This CDR3 has 16 amino acids. The CDR3 reads CASSRSGGDVADTQYF. The CDR3, as DNA: TGTGCCAGCAGCCGCAGCGGGGGGGACGTCGCAGATACGCAGTATTTT.

This chain connects TRBV19 to TRBJ2-1, with 7 bases matching TRBD2. The length of the CDR3 is 15 residues. CDR1 and CDR2 (germline): LNHDA, SQIVND (reference sequence). The V and J ends lost 7 bases and 5 bases, in that order; junction bases with no gene match: 11. The CDR3: CASTRGASGDNEQFF. The CDR3, as DNA: TGTGCCAGTACCCGAGGAGCTAGCGGTGACAATGAGCAGTTCTTC.

The chain is built from TRBV15 and TRBJ2-4; D is tentatively TRBD1 or TRBD2 (5 bases each). The CDR3 has 14 amino acids. V lost 3 bases to trimming and J lost 0 bases, with 6 bases between them. The germline V gene has CDR1 LNHNV and CDR2 YYDKDF (reference sequence). CDR3 bases: TGTGCCACCAGCAGGGGGGTAGCCAAAAACATTCAGTACTTC. Translating it yields CATSRGVAKNIQYF. The full variable domain, its missing parts supplied by reference TRBV15 and TRBJ2-4, is DAMVIQNPRYQVTQFGKPVTLSCSQTLNHNVMYWYQQKSSQAPKLLFHYYDKDFNNEADTPDNFQSRRPNTSFCFLDIRSPGLGDTAMYLCATSRGVAKNIQYFGAGTRLSVL.

This clonotype was detected ten times or more. V gene TRBV6-2 or TRBV6-3 combines with J gene TRBJ2-7; the D gene is possibly TRBD2 (5 bases). V lost 2 bases and J lost 6, with 8 bases in between. The CDR3 covers 12 residues. Germline CDR1 reads MNHEY; CDR2 reads SVGEGT. The CDR3: CASSYVAGEQYV. CDR3 nucleotides: TGTGCCAGCAGTTACGTTGCGGGCGAGCAGTACGTC.

Many counts were recorded for this clonotype. This rearrangement joins TRBV6-2 or TRBV6-3 to TRBJ1-1, with 9 nucleotides matching TRBD1. Germline CDR1 and CDR2: MNHEY and SVGEGT. J gave up 5 bases and V 8 bases, and 9 bases lay outside the gene matches. The CDR3 is 14 residues long. The CDR3 region is CASRSLQGATEAFF. In DNA form, the CDR3 reads TGTGCCAGCCGCAGCCTACAGGGGGCAACTGAAGCTTTCTTT.

V and J are TRBV15 and TRBJ2-2, with D maybe TRBD2 (5 bases). Germline V CDR1 and CDR2: LNHNV, YYDKDF (reference sequence). This CDR3 is 15 amino acids long. The V end was cut by 5 bases, the J end by 7 bases, with 17 bases between. The CDR3 DNA reads as TGTGCCACCAGCGCGACCGGGGTTTGGGACGGGGAGCTGTTTTTT. Translating it yields CATSATGVWDGELFF.

This clonotype was seen a few times. The CDR3 protein is CASTLSGGGGRREAFF. CDR3 in DNA: TGTGCCAGCACCCTCTCCGGGGGCGGCGGACGGCGGGAAGCTTTCTTT. V and J are TRBV5-4 and TRBJ1-1, with TRBD1 as a possible D gene (6 bases). The CDR3 has 16 amino acids. Germline V gene lookup returns CDR1 SGHNT and CDR2 YYREEE (reference sequence). The V end lost 6 bases, the J end lost 8 bases, and 26 bases lay between the germline ends.

This clonotype was seen at least ten times. The chain has TRBV20-1 and TRBJ1-1; 11 bases align to TRBD1. In germline, CDR1 is DFQATT, CDR2 SNEGSKA (reference sequence). The CDR3 extends over 14 amino acids. The V and J ends lost 3 bases and 3 bases, in that order; junction bases with no gene match: 3. As DNA, the CDR3 is TGCAGTGCTAGGGGGACAGGGGGGGACACTGAAGCTTTCTTT. Translating it yields CSARGTGGDTEAFF.

This clonotype appeared a few times. The chain couples TRBV5-1 to TRBJ2-3; TRBD1 aligns across 8 bases. This CDR3 spans 15 amino acids. The V and J ends lost 3 bases and 4 bases, in that order; junction bases with no gene match: 7. Germline loops: CDR1 SGHRS, CDR2 YFSETQ. CDR3 nucleotide sequence: TGCGCCAGCAGCTCGACAGGGGACAGAGCAGATACGCAGTATTTT. It translates to CASSSTGDRADTQYF. Complete variable domain (other parts from reference TRBV5-1 and TRBJ2-3): KAGVTQTPRYLIKTRGQQVTLSCSPISGHRSVSWYQQTPGQGLQFLFEYFSETQRNKGNFPGRFSGRQFSNSRSEMNVSTLELGDSALYLCASSSTGDRADTQYFGPGTRLTVL.

The sample holds a few counts of this clonotype. The chain joins TRBV4-1 to TRBJ1-1; D uncertain. Trimming shortened V by 5 bases and J by 0 bases, and 10 bases separated the two germline ends. Germline V CDR1 and CDR2: MGHRA, YSYEKL. This CDR3 is 14 amino acids long. The CDR3 is CASSGLTLNTEAFF. The CDR3 DNA reads TGCGCCAGCAGCGGATTGACACTGAACACTGAAGCTTTCTTT.

This chain connects TRBV20-1 to TRBJ2-7; D remains ambiguous. CDR1 is DFQATT and CDR2 is SNEGSKA in the germline V gene (reference sequence). The CDR3 consists of 12 residues. V lost 4 bases and J 3 bases, leaving 10 bases between the germline ends. The CDR3 is CSATGVNYEQYF. The CDR3, as DNA: TGCAGTGCTACGGGCGTGAACTACGAGCAGTACTTC.

There are many counts of this clonotype. V usage is TRBV7-6 and J usage is TRBJ2-5, with D uncertain. This CDR3 has 14 amino acids. V was clipped by 2 bases and J by 0 bases, with 7 bases between them. Looked up from germline, CDR1 is SGHVS and CDR2 is FNYEAQ. In nucleotides, the CDR3 is TGTGCCAGCAGCTTACTTCTGTACCAAGAGACCCAGTACTTC. Its translation: CASSLLLYQETQYF.

V and J are TRBV7-3 and TRBJ1-1, with D possibly matching TRBD1 (5 bases). CDR3 size: 13 residues. Germline V gives CDR1 SGHTA, CDR2 FQGTGA. V lost 0 bases, J lost 4 bases, and 6 bases lay in between. The CDR3 spells CASSLTTGTEAFF. CDR3 nucleotides: TGTGCCAGCAGCTTAACCACAGGCACTGAAGCTTTCTTT.

This chain joins TRBV7-9 and TRBJ1-1; a possible D gene is TRBD1 (5 bases). The germline CDR1 and CDR2 sequences are SEHNR and FQNEAQ (reference sequence). The germline V and J ends were trimmed by 2 bases and 5 bases, with 15 bases remaining between them. This CDR3 is built from 15 residues. CDR3 sequence: CASSLSYGAGTEAFF. Here the CDR3 DNA reads TGTGCCAGCAGCTTATCATACGGGGCGGGTACTGAAGCTTTCTTT.